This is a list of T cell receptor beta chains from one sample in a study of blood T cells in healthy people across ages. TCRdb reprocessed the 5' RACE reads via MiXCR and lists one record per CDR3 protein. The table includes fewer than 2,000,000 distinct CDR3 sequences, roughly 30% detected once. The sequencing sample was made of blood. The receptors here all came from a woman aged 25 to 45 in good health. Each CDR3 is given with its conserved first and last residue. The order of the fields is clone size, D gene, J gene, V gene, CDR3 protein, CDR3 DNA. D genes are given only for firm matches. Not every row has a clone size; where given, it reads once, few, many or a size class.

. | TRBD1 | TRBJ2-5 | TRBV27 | CASSQERDSQETQYF | TGTGCCAGCAGCCAAGAACGGGACAGCCAAGAGACCCAGTACTTC
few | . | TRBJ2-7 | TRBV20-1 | CSARDRGTREQYF | TGCAGTGCTAGAGATCGAGGGACGAGAGAGCAGTACTTC
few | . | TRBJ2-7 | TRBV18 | CASSANGGYSSYEQYF | TGTGCCAGCTCAGCAAACGGAGGGTACAGCTCCTACGAGCAGTACTTC
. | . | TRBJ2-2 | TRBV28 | CASSLAGDDTGELFF | TGTGCCAGCAGTTTAGCTGGGGACGACACCGGGGAGCTGTTTTTT
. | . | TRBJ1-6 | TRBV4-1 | CASSLIDLESPLHF | TGCGCCAGCAGCCTTATAGATCTGGAATCACCCCTCCACTTT
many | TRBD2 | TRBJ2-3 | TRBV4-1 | CASSQKRGGTDTQYF | TGCGCCAGCAGCCAGAAGCGGGGGGGCACGGATACGCAGTATTTT
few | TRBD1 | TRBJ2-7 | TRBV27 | CATGTGDEQYF | TGTGCCACCGGCACAGGGGACGAGCAGTACTTC
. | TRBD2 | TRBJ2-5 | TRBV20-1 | CSARDGGRGGPETQYF | TGCAGTGCTAGAGATGGTGGGCGGGGGGGCCCGGAGACCCAGTACTTC
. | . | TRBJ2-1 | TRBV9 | CASSVGTGAVTYNKQFF | TGTGCCAGCAGCGTAGGGACGGGGGCGGTGACCTACAATAAGCAGTTCTTC
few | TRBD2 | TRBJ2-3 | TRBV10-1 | CASSGLAGKGDTQYF | TGCGCCAGCAGTGGACTAGCGGGAAAGGGAGATACGCAGTATTTT
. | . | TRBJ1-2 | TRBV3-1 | CASSPWDTAGVSGYTF | TGTGCCAGCAGCCCCTGGGACACCGCGGGGGTGAGTGGCTACACCTTC
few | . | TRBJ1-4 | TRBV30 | CAWTGGDEEKLFF | TGTGCCTGGACGGGGGGGGATGAAGAAAAACTGTTTTTT
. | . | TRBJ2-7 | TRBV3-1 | CASSQEWDNEQYF | TGTGCCAGCAGCCAAGAATGGGACAACGAGCAGTACTTC
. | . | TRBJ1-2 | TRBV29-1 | CSAAQGNFGYTF | TGCAGCGCCGCGCAGGGGAATTTTGGCTACACCTTC
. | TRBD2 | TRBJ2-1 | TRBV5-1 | CASGGGKGEQFF | TGCGCCAGCGGGGGGGGAAAAGGTGAGCAGTTCTTC
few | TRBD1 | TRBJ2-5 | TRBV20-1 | CSARTGVRQYF | TGCAGTGCCAGGACAGGCGTAAGGCAGTACTTC
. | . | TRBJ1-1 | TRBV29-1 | CSGGVGGLAFF | TGCAGCGGAGGGGTGGGGGGGTTAGCTTTCTTT
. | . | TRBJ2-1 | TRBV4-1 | CASSQGQAGEQFF | TGCGCCAGCAGCCAAGGGCAGGCTGGTGAGCAGTTCTTC
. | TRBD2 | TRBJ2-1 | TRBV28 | CASSPGTSGISLNEQFF | TGTGCCAGCAGCCCCGGGACTAGCGGGATTTCCTTGAATGAGCAGTTCTTC
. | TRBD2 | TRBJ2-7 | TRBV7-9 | CTSSLAGAPSYEQYF | TGTACCAGCAGCTTAGCGGGGGCCCCTTCCTACGAGCAGTACTTC
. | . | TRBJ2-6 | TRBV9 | CASSVVPYSGANVLTF | TGTGCCAGCAGCGTAGTCCCCTACTCTGGGGCCAACGTCCTGACTTTC
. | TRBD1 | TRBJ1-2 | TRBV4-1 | CASSQSGTGDSYGYTF | TGCGCCAGCAGCCAATCCGGGACAGGAGATAGCTATGGCTACACCTTC
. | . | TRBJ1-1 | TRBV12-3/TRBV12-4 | CASSLTSDIEAFF | TGTGCCAGCAGTTTGACCTCCGACATTGAAGCTTTCTTT
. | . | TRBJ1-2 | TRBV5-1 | CASSTLSTAYYGYTF | TGCGCCAGCAGCACCCTATCTACGGCGTACTATGGCTACACCTTC
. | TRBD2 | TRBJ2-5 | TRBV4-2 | CASSQGTSGSETQYF | TGTGCCAGCAGCCAAGGAACTAGCGGGAGTGAGACCCAGTACTTC
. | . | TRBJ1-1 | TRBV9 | CASSGARNTEAFF | TGTGCCAGCAGCGGAGCCAGGAACACTGAAGCTTTCTTT
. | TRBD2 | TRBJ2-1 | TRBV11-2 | CASSLVAGAGGPYNEEFF | TGTGCCAGCAGCTTAGTCGCAGGTGCGGGGGGACCGTACAATGAGGAGTTCTTC
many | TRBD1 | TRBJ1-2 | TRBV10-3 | CAISEDRGGYGYTF | TGTGCCATCAGTGAGGACAGGGGGGGATATGGCTACACCTTC
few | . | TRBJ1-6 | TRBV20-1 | CSAPYLGRGSPLHF | TGCAGTGCACCGTACCTGGGTAGGGGTTCACCCCTCCACTTT
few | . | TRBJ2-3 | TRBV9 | CASSRRGDQPSKDTQYF | TGTGCCAGCAGTCGGAGGGGGGACCAACCTAGTAAAGATACGCAGTATTTT
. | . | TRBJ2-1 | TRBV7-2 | CASSMDRHNEQFF | TGTGCCAGCAGTATGGACAGACACAATGAGCAGTTCTTC
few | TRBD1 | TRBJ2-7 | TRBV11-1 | CASAPEGGASYEQYF | TGTGCCAGCGCTCCAGAAGGGGGCGCTTCCTACGAGCAGTACTTC
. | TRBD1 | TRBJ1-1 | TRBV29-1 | CSGTGTGVAEAFF | TGCAGCGGTACCGGGACAGGGGTCGCTGAAGCTTTCTTT
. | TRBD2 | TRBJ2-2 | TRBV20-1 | CSAREAGGPSGELFF | TGCAGTGCTAGAGAGGCGGGAGGGCCCTCCGGGGAGCTGTTTTTT
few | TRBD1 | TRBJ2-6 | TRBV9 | CASSGIDRAGANVLTF | TGTGCCAGCAGCGGAATCGACAGGGCCGGGGCCAACGTCCTGACTTTC
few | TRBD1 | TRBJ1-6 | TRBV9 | CASSLGGLAGSPLHF | TGTGCCAGCAGCTTAGGGGGCCTAGCGGGTTCACCCCTCCACTTT
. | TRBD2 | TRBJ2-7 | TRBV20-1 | CSYQPGLAGGPGYEQYF | TGCAGTTACCAACCGGGACTAGCGGGGGGGCCTGGGTACGAGCAGTACTTC
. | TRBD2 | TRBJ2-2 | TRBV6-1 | CASSGSGGLLTGELFF | TGTGCCAGCAGCGGTAGCGGGGGGCTACTAACCGGGGAGCTGTTTTTT
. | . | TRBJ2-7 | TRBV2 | CASRDLGSSYEQYF | TGTGCCAGCAGGGATTTAGGGAGCTCCTACGAGCAGTACTTC
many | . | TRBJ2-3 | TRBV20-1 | CSARVTPGTGTDTQYF | TGCAGTGCTAGAGTCACTCCCGGGACTGGCACAGATACGCAGTATTTT
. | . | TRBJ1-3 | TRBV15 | CATSTLRGSGNTIYF | TGTGCCACCAGCACACTACGTGGGTCAGGAAACACCATATATTTT